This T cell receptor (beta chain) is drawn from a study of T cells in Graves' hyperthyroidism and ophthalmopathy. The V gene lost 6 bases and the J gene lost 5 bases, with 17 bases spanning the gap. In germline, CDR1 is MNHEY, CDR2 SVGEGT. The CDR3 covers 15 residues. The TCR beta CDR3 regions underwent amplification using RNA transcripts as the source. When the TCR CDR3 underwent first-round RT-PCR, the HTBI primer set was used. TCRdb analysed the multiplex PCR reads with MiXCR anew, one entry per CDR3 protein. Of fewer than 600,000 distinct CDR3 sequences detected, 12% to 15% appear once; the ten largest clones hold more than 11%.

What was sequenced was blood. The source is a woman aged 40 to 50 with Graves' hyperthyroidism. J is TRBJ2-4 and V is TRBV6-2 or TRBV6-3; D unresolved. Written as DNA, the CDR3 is TGTGCCAGCAGGAGCCTTGGACCCCCCGAAAACATTCAGTACTTC. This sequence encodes CASRSLGPPENIQYF.